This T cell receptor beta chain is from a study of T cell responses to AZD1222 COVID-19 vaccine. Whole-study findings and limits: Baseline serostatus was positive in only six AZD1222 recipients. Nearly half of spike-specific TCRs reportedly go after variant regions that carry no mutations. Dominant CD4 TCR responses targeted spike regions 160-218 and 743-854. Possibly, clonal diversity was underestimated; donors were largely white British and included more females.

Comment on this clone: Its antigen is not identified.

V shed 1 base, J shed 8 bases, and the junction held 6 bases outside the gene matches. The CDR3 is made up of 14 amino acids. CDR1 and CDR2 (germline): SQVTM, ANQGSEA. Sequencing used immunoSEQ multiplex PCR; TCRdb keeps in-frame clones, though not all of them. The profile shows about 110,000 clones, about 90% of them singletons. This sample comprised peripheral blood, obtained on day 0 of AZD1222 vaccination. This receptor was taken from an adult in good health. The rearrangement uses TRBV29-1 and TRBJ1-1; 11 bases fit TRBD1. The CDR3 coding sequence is TGCAGCGTTGAAGCCATGGACAGGGGGCGAGAAGCTTTCTTT. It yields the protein CSVEAMDRGREAFF.